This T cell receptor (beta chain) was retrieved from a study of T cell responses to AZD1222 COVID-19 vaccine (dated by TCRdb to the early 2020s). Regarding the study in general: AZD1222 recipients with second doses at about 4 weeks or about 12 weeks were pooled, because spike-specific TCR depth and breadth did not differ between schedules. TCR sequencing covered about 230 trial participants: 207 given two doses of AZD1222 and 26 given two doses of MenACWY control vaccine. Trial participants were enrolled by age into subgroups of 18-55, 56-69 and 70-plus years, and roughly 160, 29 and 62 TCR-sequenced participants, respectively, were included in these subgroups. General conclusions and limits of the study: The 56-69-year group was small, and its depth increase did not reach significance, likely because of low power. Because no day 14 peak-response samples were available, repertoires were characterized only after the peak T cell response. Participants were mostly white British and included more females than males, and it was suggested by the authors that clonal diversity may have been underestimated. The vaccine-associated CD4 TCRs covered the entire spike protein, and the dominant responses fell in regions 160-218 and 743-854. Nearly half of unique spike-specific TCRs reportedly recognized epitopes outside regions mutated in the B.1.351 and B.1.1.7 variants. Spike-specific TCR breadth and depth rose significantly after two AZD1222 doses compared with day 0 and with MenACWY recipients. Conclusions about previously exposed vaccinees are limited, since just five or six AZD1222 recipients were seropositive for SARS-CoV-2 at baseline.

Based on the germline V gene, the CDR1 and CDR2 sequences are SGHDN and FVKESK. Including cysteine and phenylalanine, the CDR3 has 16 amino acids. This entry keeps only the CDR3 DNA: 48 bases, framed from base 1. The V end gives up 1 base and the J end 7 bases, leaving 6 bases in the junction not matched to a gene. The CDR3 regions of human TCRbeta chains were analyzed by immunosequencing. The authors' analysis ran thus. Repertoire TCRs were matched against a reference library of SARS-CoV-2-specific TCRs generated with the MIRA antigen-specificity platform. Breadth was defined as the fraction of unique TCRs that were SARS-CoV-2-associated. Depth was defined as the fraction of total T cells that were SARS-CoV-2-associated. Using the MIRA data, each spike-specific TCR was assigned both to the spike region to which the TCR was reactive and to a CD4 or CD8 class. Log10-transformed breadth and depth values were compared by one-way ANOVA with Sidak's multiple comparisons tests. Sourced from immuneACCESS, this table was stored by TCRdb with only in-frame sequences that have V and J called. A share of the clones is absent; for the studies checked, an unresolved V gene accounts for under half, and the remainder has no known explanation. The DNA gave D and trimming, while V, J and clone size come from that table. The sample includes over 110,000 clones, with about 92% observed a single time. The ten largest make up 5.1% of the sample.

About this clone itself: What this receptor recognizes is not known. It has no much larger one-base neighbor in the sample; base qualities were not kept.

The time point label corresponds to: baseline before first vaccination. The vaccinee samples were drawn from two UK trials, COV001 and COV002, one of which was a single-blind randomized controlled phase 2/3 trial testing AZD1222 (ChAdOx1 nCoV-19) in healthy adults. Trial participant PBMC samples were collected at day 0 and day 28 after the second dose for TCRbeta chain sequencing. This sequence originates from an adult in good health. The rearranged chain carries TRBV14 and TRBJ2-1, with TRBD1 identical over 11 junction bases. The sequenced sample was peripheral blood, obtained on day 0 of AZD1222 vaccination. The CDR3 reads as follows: CASSQAPGQGGNEQFF. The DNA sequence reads TGTGCCAGCAGCCAAGCACCGGGACAGGGGGGGAATGAGCAGTTCTTC.